Following are 11 T cell receptor beta chains from one sample sequenced in a study of vaccination and CD4 T cells after COVID-19. The Oncomine TCR Beta short-read assay was applied to DNA of cultured CD4+ T cells. TCRdb called the PCR reads again in MiXCR, with one record for every CDR3 protein. The data show 8,500 to 9,000 distinct CDR3 sequences, 45% seen once. No antigen has been identified for these receptors. The treatment is: approximately 10-day PBMC culture with coronavirus spike peptide pools or control peptides (ViraFEST assay). Before the COVID-19 pandemic (2011-2018), CD4+ T cells were obtained from the unexposed donor. Sequenced: CD4+ T cells from blood, cultured in vitro. The receptors derive from a human donor in good health.

CDR3 in amino acids: CASSSQGNTEAFF. The CDR3 DNA reads TGTGCCAGCAGTTCACAGGGGAACACTGAAGCTTTCTTT. The chain carries TRBV7-6 and TRBJ1-1, with D tentatively TRBD1 (6 bases). The CDR3 totals 13 residues. Between the trimmed V and J ends, which lost 6 bases and 1 base, there was a span of 9 bases. Germline-derived CDR1 and CDR2 are SGHVS and FNYEAQ.

The chain combines TRBV30 with TRBJ1-5, with D unclear. This CDR3 contains 15 residues. The germline V gene has CDR1 GTSNPN and CDR2 SVGIG (reference sequence). V lost 0 bases and J lost 1, with 10 bases in between. CDR3: CAWSVSRSSNQPQHF. CDR3 in DNA: TGTGCCTGGAGTGTAAGTAGGTCGAGCAATCAGCCCCAGCATTTT. The full variable domain, in which reference TRBV30 and TRBJ1-5 provide the parts outside the CDR3, is SQTIHQWPATLVQPVGSPLSLECTVEGTSNPNLYWYRQAAGRGLQLLFYSVGIGQISSEVPQNLSASRPQDRQFILSSKKLLLSDSGFYLCAWSVSRSSNQPQHFGDGTRLSIL.

This chain connects TRBV6-1 to TRBJ2-2; D is possibly TRBD1 (6 bases). The CDR3 has 15 residues. V lost 6 bases, J lost 6 bases, and 17 bases lay in between. CDR1 and CDR2 (germline): MNHNS, SASEGT. CDR3 sequence reads: CASRRQVLLAGELFF. The CDR3 DNA is TGTGCCAGCAGACGACAGGTGCTTTTAGCCGGGGAGCTGTTTTTT.

V gene TRBV20-1 combines with J gene TRBJ2-6; tentatively, D is TRBD1 or TRBD2 (5 bases each). V lost 1 base to trimming and J lost 0 bases, with 10 bases between them. CDR1 DFQATT and CDR2 SNEGSKA come from the germline V gene (reference sequence). The CDR3 sequence is 16 residues long. CDR3 in amino acids: CSARGRGVSGANVLTF. The CDR3 nucleotides read TGCAGTGCTAGAGGCCGAGGGGTCTCTGGGGCCAACGTCCTGACTTTC.

As for this clonotype: A read error may produce the germline difference seen at one junction end. This rearrangement joins TRBV6-1 to TRBJ2-1; 8 nucleotides match TRBD2. The CDR3 runs 18 residues. Germline V gives CDR1 MNHNS, CDR2 SASEGT. This CDR3 reads CASSPWGGRTSGHNGQFF. The CDR3 DNA reads TGTGCCAGCAGCCCCTGGGGAGGGAGAACTAGCGGACACAATGGGCAGTTCTTC.

With regard to this clonotype: The DNA is omitted, as the CDR3 cannot be located on it reliably, and the CDR3 follows TCRdb's listing. The CDR3 loop reads CASSSSGGRGTQYF. J is TRBJ2-5 and V is TRBV11-2; the D segment call TRBD1 is taken from the table without a DNA check. Germline loops: CDR1 SGHAT, CDR2 FQNNGV. The CDR3 is 14 amino acids long, termini counted.

This clonotype was seen a few times. The J gene is TRBJ2-5, the V gene TRBV5-1; D unclear. The CDR3 is 15 residues long. CDR1 and CDR2 (germline): SGHRS, YFSETQ. With 4 bases removed from V and 2 bases from J, the gap between germline ends came to 15 bases. DNA for the CDR3: TGCGCCAGCAGCCGGACGGGCCGAGAACAAGAGACCCAGTACTTC. This encodes CASSRTGREQETQYF.

The V and J genes are TRBV30 and TRBJ1-6, with D tentatively TRBD1 (6 bases). The CDR3 totals 15 residues. V lost 1 base to trimming and J lost 7 bases, with 14 bases between them. Germline values: CDR1 GTSNPN, CDR2 SVGIG (reference sequence). The CDR3 region is CAWSGGLGQNSPLHF. CDR3 coding DNA: TGTGCCTGGAGTGGGGGATTAGGACAGAATTCACCCCTCCACTTT.

This chain connects TRBV6-1 to TRBJ1-2; no clear D gene. This CDR3 spans 13 amino acids. CDR1 and CDR2 from the germline V gene are MNHNS and SASEGT. With 6 bases removed from V and 8 bases from J, the gap between germline ends came to 16 bases. CDR3 region: CASSDPIGGGYTF. Here the CDR3 DNA reads TGTGCCAGCAGCGACCCCATCGGCGGGGGCTACACCTTC.

This clonotype has a handful of counts. The chain employs TRBV6-5 and TRBJ2-7, with D possibly matching TRBD1 (6 bases). V was trimmed by 2 bases and J by 7 bases, leaving 6 bases between them. The CDR3 loop spans 11 amino acids. CDR1 is MNHEY, CDR2 SVGAGI, per germline. Here the CDR3 reads CASSYDREQYF. The CDR3 DNA reads TGTGCCAGCAGTTACGACAGGGAGCAGTACTTC.

The chain combines TRBV6-5 with TRBJ1-1; D is unclear. This CDR3 contains 14 residues. Germline V lookup: CDR1 MNHEY, CDR2 SVGAGI. V was shortened by 2 bases and J by 5 bases, with 12 bases between the two germline ends. As DNA, the CDR3 is TGTGCCAGCAGTTACGTCTGGGGTGGTACTGAAGCTTTCTTT. This encodes CASSYVWGGTEAFF.